These T cell receptor beta chains were read from a single sample in a study of blood T cell repertoires in COVID-19. Clones were sequenced by immunoSEQ multiplex PCR, and TCRdb holds only the in-frame ones, with some missing. The table has around 300,000 clones, about 90% seen once; the top ten hold 1.7%. Sequenced sample: PBMCs or T cells enriched from blood (not recorded which). These receptors all come from a woman between 18 and 29 years old with acute COVID-19. Both conserved end residues are trimmed from each CDR3. Rows give clone size only sometimes, using once, few, many, or a class for an expanded clone.

size: once; J: TRBJ1-6; V: TRBV28; CDR3: ASRTGSTLSLH
size: -; J: TRBJ1-6; V: TRBV15; CDR3: ATSNIESPLH
size: -; J: TRBJ2-7; V: TRBV10-2; CDR3: ASSAPRASGKYEQY
size: -; J: TRBJ2-3; V: TRBV19; CDR3: ASSIMAGEKDTQY
size: -; J: TRBJ2-7; V: TRBV10-3; CDR3: AISGTTSYEQY
size: -; J: TRBJ2-1; V: TRBV5-1; CDR3: ASSSTSYGGEQF
size: -; J: TRBJ2-1; V: TRBV4-1; CDR3: ASSQGLAGGGTDEQF
size: -; J: TRBJ1-5; V: TRBV6-5; CDR3: ASSYSSGGGQPQH
size: -; J: TRBJ2-7; V: TRBV2; CDR3: ASSRGLNSYEQY
size: once; J: TRBJ2-7; V: TRBV18; CDR3: ATKSTSALEQY
size: once; J: TRBJ2-7; V: TRBV11-2; CDR3: ASSLSGTGLGEQY
size: -; J: TRBJ2-2; V: TRBV29-1; CDR3: SGSRGQGRAGELF
size: -; J: TRBJ1-4; V: TRBV7-8; CDR3: ASSPRQGDGEKLF
size: -; J: TRBJ2-5; V: TRBV6-5; CDR3: ASRDRVKETQY
size: -; J: TRBJ1-4; V: TRBV10-3; CDR3: AISDGQGGGEGEKLF
size: once; J: TRBJ2-1; V: TRBV12-5; CDR3: ASGLGTSGSHEQF
size: -; J: TRBJ2-5; V: TRBV19; CDR3: ASSISTAPLQETQY
size: -; J: TRBJ1-1; V: TRBV7-8; CDR3: ASSLDGLNTEAF